This T cell receptor beta chain comes out of a study of T cell repertoires in cytomegalovirus infection. In the study overall: HLA-B-restricted CMV epitopes that are well studied, plus recently identified HLA-C-restricted ones, were used by the study. Both CMV infection and a matching HLA type were indicated by public TCR beta signatures. Overall study results and limits: Cumulated frequencies of public TCR beta families served to identify carriers of CMV plus the relevant HLA. HLA-C-restricted, CMV-specific TCR beta clonotypes were dominant ex vivo.

MiXCR was run by TCRdb on the reads, yielding one entry per CDR3 protein. The sample holds about 920,000 distinct CDR3 sequences, approximately 31% seen once. The germline V gene encodes CDR1 LGHNA and CDR2 YNFKEQ. Losses at the gene ends were 4 bases for V and 0 bases for J; bases not matched to a gene: 9. CDR3 length equals 19 residues. In regard to this clonotype: The antigen is not known.

The V gene is TRBV4-2, the J gene TRBJ2-3; 14 bases are shared with TRBD2. This TCR came from a human donor in good health (CMV status not recorded). Some clones in this sample may be carry-over from other donors' samples. The specimen was cultured CD8+ T cells from PBMCs, collected from culture after CMV antigen stimulation. Written as DNA, the CDR3 is TGTGCCAGCAGCCCCCCCGGACTAGCGGGGGGATCGAGCACAGATACGCAGTATTTT. This encodes CASSPPGLAGGSSTDTQYF.